This T cell receptor beta chain was documented in a study of blood T cell repertoires in COVID-19. Participant age was about 18 to 100 years, and participants resided in about 25 US areas. Sequencing was performed with immunoSEQ multiplex PCR; in TCRdb, only in-frame clones are kept and a portion is missing. The repertoire includes about 400,000 clones, approximately 88% of them detected once, and around 0.97% sits in the top ten. The CDR3 loop spans 15 amino acids. Trimming removed 0 bases at V and 5 bases at J, with 8 bases between. Germline V gene data show CDR1 as SGHTA and CDR2 as FQGTGA. This TCR was sampled from a woman in her twenties or thirties with acute COVID-19. The material sequenced was PBMCs or T cells enriched from blood (not recorded which). The V gene is TRBV7-3, the J gene TRBJ1-6; D is perhaps TRBD1 (5 bases). The CDR3 DNA reads TGTGCCAGCAGCTTAACGGACACCGATAATTCACCCCTCCACTTT. This codes for CASSLTDTDNSPLHF.